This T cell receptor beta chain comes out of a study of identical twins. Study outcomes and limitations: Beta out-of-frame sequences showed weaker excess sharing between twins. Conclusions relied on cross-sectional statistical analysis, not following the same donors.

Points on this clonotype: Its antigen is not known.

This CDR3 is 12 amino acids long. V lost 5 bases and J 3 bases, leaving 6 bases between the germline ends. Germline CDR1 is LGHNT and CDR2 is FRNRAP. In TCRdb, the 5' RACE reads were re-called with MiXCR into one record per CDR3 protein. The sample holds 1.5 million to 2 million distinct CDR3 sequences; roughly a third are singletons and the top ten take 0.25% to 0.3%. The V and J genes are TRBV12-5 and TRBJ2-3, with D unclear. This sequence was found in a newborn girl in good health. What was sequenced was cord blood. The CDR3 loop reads CASGPATDTQYF. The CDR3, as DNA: TGTGCTAGTGGTCCAGCGACAGATACGCAGTATTTT.